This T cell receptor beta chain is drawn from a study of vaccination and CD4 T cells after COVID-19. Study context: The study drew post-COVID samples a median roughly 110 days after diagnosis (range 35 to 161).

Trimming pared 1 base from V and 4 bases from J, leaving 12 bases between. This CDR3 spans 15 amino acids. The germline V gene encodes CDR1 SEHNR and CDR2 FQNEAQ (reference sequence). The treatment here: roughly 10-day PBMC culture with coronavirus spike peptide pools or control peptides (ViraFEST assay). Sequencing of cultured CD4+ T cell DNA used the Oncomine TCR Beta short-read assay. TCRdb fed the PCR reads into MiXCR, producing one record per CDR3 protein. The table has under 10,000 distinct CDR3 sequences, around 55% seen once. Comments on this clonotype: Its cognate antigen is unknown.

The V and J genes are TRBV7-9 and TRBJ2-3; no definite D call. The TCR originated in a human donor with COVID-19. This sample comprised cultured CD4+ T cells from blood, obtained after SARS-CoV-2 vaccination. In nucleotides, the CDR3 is TGTGCCAGCAGCTTAGGGGAATTTGTGGCAGATACGCAGTATTTT. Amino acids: CASSLGEFVADTQYF.